This T cell receptor beta chain was captured in a study of OX40 agonist ivuxolimab in advanced cancers. The CDR3 runs to 13 residues. Germline lookup yields CDR1 SGDLS and CDR2 YYNGEE. V lost 0 bases and J lost 5, with 8 bases in between. Generated by immunoSEQ multiplex PCR, the TCRdb table keeps only in-frame clones and is missing some. The data hold about 69,000 clones, with around 89% observed a single time. The receptor was isolated from an adult with an advanced solid tumor such as melanoma, head and neck, liver or kidney cancer. Sequences were derived from CD4+ or CD8+ T cells sorted from blood, sampled in a trial of the OX40 agonist ivuxolimab. The chain links TRBV9 to TRBJ2-5; a weak D match, TRBD1 (5 bases). This chain's CDR3 is CASSVGGRETQYF. The CDR3 nucleotides are TGTGCCAGCAGCGTAGGGGGCAGGGAGACCCAGTACTTC.